The rows below give T cell receptor beta chains drawn from one sample of a study of OX40 agonist ivuxolimab in advanced cancers. Clones were sequenced by immunoSEQ multiplex PCR, and TCRdb holds only the in-frame ones, with some missing. The data show approximately 8,800 clones, 70% to 80% seen once. Here the sequenced sample was CD4+ or CD8+ T cells sorted from blood, taken in a trial of the OX40 agonist ivuxolimab. The receptors here all came from an adult with an advanced solid tumor such as melanoma, head and neck, liver or kidney cancer. The CDR3 runs from the conserved cysteine through the conserved F or W. D genes are given only for firm matches. Some rows have no size entry. The others give once, few or many, or a class for an expanded clone.

TGTGCCAGCAGTGAAGTCACGTGGGAACAAAGTCGGGCCAACGTCCTGACTTTC,CASSEVTWEQSRANVLTF,-,once,TRBJ2-6,TRBV6-1
TGTGCCAGCAGCTTAGCGGGAAGCACAGATACGCAGTATTTT,CASSLAGSTDTQYF,-,once,TRBJ2-3,TRBV7-9
TGTGCCAGCCGACGTACAGGGGCCTCGTCCTCCTACGAGCAGTACTTC,CASRRTGASSSYEQYF,TRBD1,few,TRBJ2-7,TRBV7-9
TGCGCCAGCAGCCAAGATGGCACAGGGGGCGATGAGACCCAGTACTTC,CASSQDGTGGDETQYF,TRBD1,-,TRBJ2-5,TRBV4-1
TGTGCCTCAAAACAGGGAATCTACGAGCAGTACTTC,CASKQGIYEQYF,-,-,TRBJ2-7,TRBV6-6
TGTGCCAGCAGTTATGGGACAGGGGGGACCTACGAGCAGTACTTC,CASSYGTGGTYEQYF,TRBD1,few,TRBJ2-7,TRBV6-5
TGTGCCAGCAGCCAAGGGGCTGGGGCCAACGTCCTGACTTTC,CASSQGAGANVLTF,-,-,TRBJ2-6,TRBV4-2
TGTGCTAGTGACTTCGGGGGGGCCATCTACAATGAGCAGTTCTTC,CASDFGGAIYNEQFF,TRBD2,-,TRBJ2-1,TRBV12-5
TGTGCCAGCAGTTTAGCGGAGGTTTCCTACGAGCAGTACTTC,CASSLAEVSYEQYF,-,-,TRBJ2-7,TRBV28
TGTGCCAGCAGCCTGGACGGCCATGGGGGAAGGGACGAAAGTACACCCCTCCACTTT,CASSLDGHGGRDESTPLHF,-,few,TRBJ1-6,TRBV5-4
TGTGCCAGCAGTTTTGGTGTTACTAGCAATCAGCCCCAGCATTTT,CASSFGVTSNQPQHF,-,-,TRBJ1-5,TRBV27
TGTGCCAGCAGTGACGAGGGTTTCTCTGGAAACACCATATATTTT,CASSDEGFSGNTIYF,-,-,TRBJ1-3,TRBV6-4
TGTGCCAGCGGATCACAAGAGACCCAGTACTTC,CASGSQETQYF,-,-,TRBJ2-5,TRBV13
TGCGCCAGCAGATTCCGGGAGGCGGCCTCCTACGAGCAGTACTTC,CASRFREAASYEQYF,TRBD2,-,TRBJ2-7,TRBV5-1
TGTGCCAGCAGTATCGGGACTGGTAATTCACCCCTCCACTTT,CASSIGTGNSPLHF,-,-,TRBJ1-6,TRBV6-1
TGTGCCAGCAGTGGGGGACTAGCCCACGAGCAGTACTTC,CASSGGLAHEQYF,TRBD2,once,TRBJ2-7,TRBV6-5
TGTGCCAGCACTGCCGGGGACACCATATATTTT,CASTAGDTIYF,-,-,TRBJ1-3,TRBV25-1
TGTGCCAGTAGTATAGGGACCACAGGTTTCAATGAGCAGTTCTTC,CASSIGTTGFNEQFF,-,-,TRBJ2-1,TRBV19
TGTGCCAGCAGTTTACAGGGGGTCTACAATGAGCAGTTCTTC,CASSLQGVYNEQFF,TRBD1,-,TRBJ2-1,TRBV27
TGTGCCAGCAGCTTGGGCCAGGGGCTGGGGAATGGCTACACCTTC,CASSLGQGLGNGYTF,-,-,TRBJ1-2,TRBV5-4
TGTGCCAGCAGCTTAAGGGCGGTCGGCGCGCCGGACGAGCAGTACTTC,CASSLRAVGAPDEQYF,-,-,TRBJ2-7,TRBV7-9
TGTGCCAGCGGTTTAGGCTCCCGGGGCATTCAGTACTTC,CASGLGSRGIQYF,-,once,TRBJ2-4,TRBV27
TGTGCCAGCAGCGCGGAAGAGACCCAGTACTTC,CASSAEETQYF,-,-,TRBJ2-5,TRBV9
TGTGCCAGCAGCTGGACGTCGGGGACCACCGGGGAGCTGTTTTTT,CASSWTSGTTGELFF,-,-,TRBJ2-2,TRBV7-3
TGTGCCATCAGTGATCCGGCGAACACTGAAGCTTTCTTT,CAISDPANTEAFF,-,-,TRBJ1-1,TRBV10-3
TGTGCCAGCAGCGTGCGGGGGCCGAACACTGAAGCTTTCTTT,CASSVRGPNTEAFF,-,-,TRBJ1-1,TRBV2
TGCGCCAGCATGGGTAGGACTGAAGCTTTCTTT,CASMGRTEAFF,-,once,TRBJ1-1,TRBV23-1
TGCGCCAGCAGCCAAGAATCACACTATGGCTACACCTTC,CASSQESHYGYTF,-,medium-sized,TRBJ1-2,TRBV4-1
TGCGCCAGCAGCTTGAAGACAGGGTGGGCTGGCACCGGGGAGCTGTTTTTT,CASSLKTGWAGTGELFF,TRBD1,-,TRBJ2-2,TRBV5-1
TGTGCCAGCAGTTTATCTTATCCACCTTCAGGGCCCAATGAGCAGTTCTTC,CASSLSYPPSGPNEQFF,-,-,TRBJ2-1,TRBV27
TGTGCCAGCAGCCAAGGCTTGGCTAGCGGGGGGCCTTCCACAGATACGCAGTATTTT,CASSQGLASGGPSTDTQYF,TRBD2,-,TRBJ2-3,TRBV16
TGTGCCAGCAGCGCTGGACCATGGGGTCCCAAAAACATTCAGTACTTC,CASSAGPWGPKNIQYF,-,-,TRBJ2-4,TRBV2
TGTGCCAGTAGTATAGTATCGACAGCCACCTACGAGCAGTACTTC,CASSIVSTATYEQYF,-,-,TRBJ2-7,TRBV19
TGTGCCAGCAGCGTATCGCAGGGCTCGGCCTACGAGCAGTACTTC,CASSVSQGSAYEQYF,-,-,TRBJ2-7,TRBV9
TGTGCCAGCAGCTTACAGGTGACTGAGCAGTTCTTC,CASSLQVTEQFF,-,-,TRBJ2-1,TRBV5-6
TGTGCCAGCAGCGACTCTAGAGGCGGGGGGGCTACAATGAATGAGCAGTTCTTC,CASSDSRGGGATMNEQFF,TRBD2,once,TRBJ2-1,TRBV9
TGTGCCAGCAGTTTCAGGGCCCGCTCCTACGAGCAGTACTTC,CASSFRARSYEQYF,-,-,TRBJ2-7,TRBV27
TGTGCCAGCAAGGTGGGCGGGGAGCTGTTTTTT,CASKVGGELFF,-,-,TRBJ2-2,TRBV11-2
TGCGCCAGCAGTGAGGGAACTAGCGGGGAGGACGAGCAGTACTTC,CASSEGTSGEDEQYF,TRBD2,-,TRBJ2-7,TRBV10-1
TGTGCCAGCAGTGAACCCGGTTCGAGCACAGATACGCAGTATTTT,CASSEPGSSTDTQYF,-,-,TRBJ2-3,TRBV6-1
TGTGCCAGCAGCCAATTCAGGACTAGCGGCACCTACGAGCAGTACTTC,CASSQFRTSGTYEQYF,TRBD2,-,TRBJ2-7,TRBV14
TGTGCCAGCAGCTTGGGGCAGTACCAGGGGACCCAGTACTTC,CASSLGQYQGTQYF,-,-,TRBJ2-5,TRBV5-6
TGTGCCAGCAGCGTTAGGGGACAGGCGATCACCGGGGAGCTGTTTTTT,CASSVRGQAITGELFF,TRBD1,-,TRBJ2-2,TRBV9
TGTGCCAGCAGTCCGGGACAGGGGAAAAATGAGCAGTTCTTC,CASSPGQGKNEQFF,TRBD1,once,TRBJ2-1,TRBV27
TGTGCCAGCAGTGAACTGGACAGCGAATCCTACGAGCAGTACTTC,CASSELDSESYEQYF,-,medium-sized,TRBJ2-7,TRBV2
TGTGCCAGTAGTATAGGAGCGAACCAAGAGACCCAGTACTTC,CASSIGANQETQYF,-,-,TRBJ2-5,TRBV19
TGTGCCAGAAGCTTGGGGGAGGCGGGGGGCCGGGTCACCGGGGAGCTGTTTTTT,CARSLGEAGGRVTGELFF,TRBD2,-,TRBJ2-2,TRBV5-3
TGTGCCAGCAGCTTGGGACAGATATCCTCCTACGAGCAGTACTTC,CASSLGQISSYEQYF,TRBD1,-,TRBJ2-7,TRBV7-4
TGTGCCAGCACCCTCTGGGACAGGATAAAAAACATTCAGTACTTC,CASTLWDRIKNIQYF,-,-,TRBJ2-4,TRBV21-1
TGTGCCAGCAGTTACGGGCAGGGGCTGGGCGAGCAGTACTTC,CASSYGQGLGEQYF,-,-,TRBJ2-7,TRBV6-5
TGTGCCAGCAGCCCTCCTAGGCCCGGGGAGCTGTTTTTT,CASSPPRPGELFF,-,-,TRBJ2-2,TRBV7-9
TGTGCCAGCAACACGAAAGGGTTGCCCCAGCATTTT,CASNTKGLPQHF,-,once,TRBJ1-5,TRBV6-1
TGTGCCAGCAGCTCAAGAGGGGACAGGGAAAATGGCTACACCTTC,CASSSRGDRENGYTF,TRBD1,few,TRBJ1-2,TRBV7-6
TGTGCCAGCAGCTTAGGAACAGAGACCCAGTACTTC,CASSLGTETQYF,-,-,TRBJ2-5,TRBV7-9
TGTGCCAGCAGTGAAACAGTTAACTATGGCTACACCTTC,CASSETVNYGYTF,-,-,TRBJ1-2,TRBV2